This is a list of T cell receptor beta chains from one sample in a study of T cells after yellow fever vaccination. TCRdb reprocessed the 5' RACE reads via MiXCR and lists one record per CDR3 protein. The profile shows 300,000 or so distinct CDR3 sequences, approximately 10% of them singletons. The source material was CD4+ T cells sorted from PBMCs, sampled 5 days after the yellow fever booster vaccination. The receptors derive from a man aged 18 to 30 who received the YFV17D yellow fever vaccine. CDR3s include the opening cysteine and the closing phenylalanine or tryptophan. The D gene is left open where the match is weak. Size is stated for part of the rows, as once, few or many counts, or as a class when the clone is expanded.

CDR3 DNA | CDR3 protein | V gene | CDR3 length | clone size | J gene | D gene
TGTGCCTTGGGCGGGCCCGCAGTCGGAAATACGCAGTATTTT | CALGGPAVGNTQYF | TRBV30 | 14 | few | TRBJ2-3 | NA
TGCGCCGGTCCGGACAGGGGACCTGGAAACACCATATATTTT | CAGPDRGPGNTIYF | TRBV5-1 | 14 | once | TRBJ1-3 | TRBD1
TGTGCCATCAGTGAACAGGAGAGGGAGACCCAGTACTTC | CAISEQERETQYF | TRBV10-3 | 13 | NA | TRBJ2-5 | NA
TGTGCCTGGAACGTCGCCAGCTCCTATAATTCACCCCTCCACTTT | CAWNVASSYNSPLHF | TRBV30 | 15 | many | TRBJ1-6 | NA
TGTGCCAGCGGAGGGACTAGCAACTACGAGCAGTACTTC | CASGGTSNYEQYF | TRBV2 | 13 | NA | TRBJ2-7 | TRBD2
TGTGCCAGCGGGGGGGGCGTATATGAGCAGTTCTTC | CASGGGVYEQFF | TRBV2 | 12 | NA | TRBJ2-1 | NA
TGTGCCAGCAGTTTAGACCTCATAGCTAACTATGGCTACACCTTC | CASSLDLIANYGYTF | TRBV12-3/TRBV12-4 | 15 | few | TRBJ1-2 | NA
TGCGCCAGCAGCACTGTGGCAGGGAACACTGAAGCTTTCTTT | CASSTVAGNTEAFF | TRBV5-1 | 14 | NA | TRBJ1-1 | NA
TGTGCCATCAGTGAGTCAAGGGGACCACCCCTCCACTTT | CAISESRGPPLHF | TRBV10-3 | 13 | few | TRBJ1-6 | NA
TGTGCTAGCAGCTTCTCCACGGGCCGGGAGCAGTTCTTC | CASSFSTGREQFF | TRBV7-7 | 13 | many | TRBJ2-1 | NA